The rows below give T cell receptor beta chains drawn from one sample of a study of beta chain features in type 1 diabetes. Assay used: immunoSEQ multiplex PCR; TCRdb lists only in-frame clones, some missing. The top ten clones hold over 0.1% of a sample with about 640,000 clones, around 12% of them seen once. Sequencing was done on a sample of naive CD4+ T cells from blood. All receptors derive from a man aged 30 to 39 with type 1 diabetes. Both conserved end residues are part of each CDR3. Each record gives: CDR3 protein, CDR3 length, V gene.

CDR3: CASSLFRVSGANVLTF
length: 16
V: TRBV7-9

CDR3: CASSRHRGPGAFF
length: 13
V: TRBV7-2

CDR3: CASSLGGRDRTDTQYF
length: 16
V: TRBV7-9

CDR3: CSVAGQGTYNEQFF
length: 14
V: TRBV29-1

CDR3: CASSLASGHPWETQYF
length: 16
V: TRBV7-9

CDR3: CASSPRTGPTGELFF
length: 15
V: TRBV5-1

CDR3: CASSQDGTSHNEQFF
length: 15
V: TRBV4-3

CDR3: CASSPRVAGARTGELFF
length: 17
V: TRBV5-1

CDR3: CASSLGGREQFF
length: 12
V: TRBV7-2

CDR3: CASSLGGTGELFF
length: 13
V: TRBV5-1

CDR3: CASSLIGNEQFF
length: 12
V: TRBV27

CDR3: CASSSGVETQYF
length: 12
V: TRBV11-3

CDR3: CASSQEVGDNSPLHF
length: 15
V: TRBV4-2

CDR3: CASSPPGTSEQYF
length: 13
V: TRBV18

CDR3: CASEGAASTEAFF
length: 13
V: TRBV9

CDR3: CASSQDCDGGVLDTQYF
length: 17
V: TRBV4-3

CDR3: CASSLYPGSNQPQHF
length: 15
V: TRBV28

CDR3: CASRNVGEQFF
length: 11
V: TRBV6-5

CDR3: CASSRPGQGFSGNTIYF
length: 17
V: TRBV4-1

CDR3: CASSSGSYTGELFF
length: 14
V: TRBV28

CDR3: CASSITGTGFNEQFF
length: 15
V: TRBV19

CDR3: CAISESASGGSDTQYF
length: 16
V: TRBV10-3

CDR3: CASSQDLTVSYNEQFF
length: 16
V: TRBV4-3

CDR3: CASSSKGGGETQYF
length: 14
V: TRBV27

CDR3: CASSYDTSGNYGYTF
length: 15
V: TRBV28

CDR3: CASSLAGTDLGYEQYF
length: 16
V: TRBV5-1

CDR3: CSVILRGEDGYTF
length: 13
V: TRBV29-1

CDR3: CASSEFRIGSNQPQHF
length: 16
V: TRBV2

CDR3: CASRRDTQETQYF
length: 13
V: TRBV7-9

CDR3: CASSFSGGSQETQYF
length: 15
V: TRBV5-5

CDR3: CASSLAMGLYEQYF
length: 14
V: TRBV11-3

CDR3: CASRLQGDTGELFF
length: 14
V: TRBV11-3

CDR3: CASSAGPGGNQPQHF
length: 15
V: TRBV9

CDR3: CASSQDPSAETQYF
length: 14
V: TRBV4-3

CDR3: CASTHGDRNSPLHF
length: 14
V: TRBV9

CDR3: CASSLDGQGGFYGYTF
length: 16
V: TRBV5-1

CDR3: CAISESKETQYF
length: 12
V: TRBV10-3

CDR3: CASSPGGGDTQYF
length: 13
V: TRBV18

CDR3: CASSQEGAGEGNQPQHF
length: 17
V: TRBV4-2

CDR3: CASSVSGTSGSNEQFF
length: 16
V: TRBV9

CDR3: CARRQTSGNTIYF
length: 13
V: TRBV21-1

CDR3: CASSASGGGAPREQYF
length: 16
V: TRBV9

CDR3: CASSVATGVSGPDEQYF
length: 17
V: TRBV9

CDR3: CASSPYSGETQYF
length: 13
V: TRBV18

CDR3: CASSPSGAGGQNEQFF
length: 16
V: TRBV7-2

CDR3: CASRTGDQPQHF
length: 12
V: TRBV27